This paragraph reports one TCR beta chain. Its antigen remains unidentified. Base-call qualities are not available, and no considerably larger clone is one nucleotide away. Participants in the prospective study were aged roughly 18 to 100 years, lived in 20 to 30 United States geographic areas, and enrolled through a virtual design. In the prospective study, cohorts were assigned on the basis of participant-reported clinical history obtained from a screening survey and a study questionnaire. Recovered participants in ImmuneRACE Cohort 3 were defined by two consecutive negative NP/OP PCR tests, clearance by a healthcare professional, or resolution of symptoms. Each participant in the prospective study had whole blood, serum and a nasopharyngeal or oropharyngeal swab collected by mobile phlebotomists. Over an approximately 2-month period, participants in the prospective study had the option of providing additional blood draws and questionnaires. Prospective study blood samples were shipped either frozen or at room temperature before DNA extraction.

TCRbeta CDR3 regions were amplified from genomic DNA using the immunoSEQ Assay, a bias-controlled multiplex PCR. The study's processing was this. The number of nucleated cells in each sample was estimated from the amplification of reference gene primers within the assay. To quantify the absolute abundance of each unique TCRbeta CDR3 rearrangement, sequence reads were collapsed and filtered. For each sample, productive Simpson clonality was calculated as the square root of Simpson's diversity index over productive rearrangements. TCRdb obtained this table from immuneACCESS and retained in-frame rearrangements with V and J assigned. These tables miss some clones; where compared with another copy, unresolved V genes account for less than half of the shortfall, and the remainder is unexplained. V, J and clone size are taken as reported in that table, and D and trimming were inferred from the DNA itself. This sample lists around 450,000 clones; around 90% were detected once. The ten biggest clones cover less than 0.75% of the sample.

This sample is part of a study of blood T cell repertoires in COVID-19 (dated by TCRdb to 2018 to 2020). A note on the overall study: Samples covering the acute and convalescent phases of COVID-19 were provided by collaborators in the United States, Italy and Spain. The material from the prospective study consisted of cDNA or gDNA derived from T cells, B-cell-depleted T cells, or PBMCs. The dataset comprised deeply sampled blood TCRbeta repertoires from subjects exposed to, actively infected with, or recovered from COVID-19. The repertoires were made available in a free public database intended to serve as a resource for research on the immune response to SARS-CoV-2. The samples were drawn from two sources: the first 160 participants of the ongoing ImmuneRACE study, and 1,254 subjects contributed by 6 global collaborators. Sample metadata almost always included a de-identified subject ID, COVID-19 status, age in years and sex. Where available, HLA class I and class II types were taken from metadata supplied by the sample provider and were not determined by assay-based typing. Study-wide conclusions, independent of this receptor: The amount of clinical and demographic metadata varied by source and participant and was provided uncurated.

The CDR3 starts with the cysteine, ends with the phenylalanine, and has 19 residues. CDR3 DNA is the only sequence kept; it has 57 bases, read in frame from the first base. Here V drops 6 bases and J drops 7 bases, and the junction holds 17 bases not matched to any gene. CDR1 and CDR2, per the germline V gene, are SNHLY and FYNNEI. Sequenced: PBMCs or T cells enriched from blood (not recorded which). This chain joins TRBV2 to TRBJ2-2, with TRBD2 matching 13 junction bases. The clonotype was recovered from a man between 18 and 29 years old who had recovered from COVID-19. The DNA is TGTGCCAGCAGCAAGACCCCTTCTGGACTAGCGGGAGTTTTCGGGGAGCTGTTTTTT. This sequence encodes CASSKTPSGLAGVFGELFF.